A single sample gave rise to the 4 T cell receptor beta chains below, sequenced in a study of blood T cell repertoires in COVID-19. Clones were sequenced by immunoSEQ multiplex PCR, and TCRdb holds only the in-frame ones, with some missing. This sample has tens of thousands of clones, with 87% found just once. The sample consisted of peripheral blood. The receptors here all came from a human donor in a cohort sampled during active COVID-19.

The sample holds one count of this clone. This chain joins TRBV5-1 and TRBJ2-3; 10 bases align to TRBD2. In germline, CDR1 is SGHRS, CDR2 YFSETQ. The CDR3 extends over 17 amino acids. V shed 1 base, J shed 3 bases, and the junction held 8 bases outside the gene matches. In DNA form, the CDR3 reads TGCGCCAGCAGCTTGTTTGCTAGCGGGGGAGGAACAGATACGCAGTATTTT. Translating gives CASSLFASGGGTDTQYF.

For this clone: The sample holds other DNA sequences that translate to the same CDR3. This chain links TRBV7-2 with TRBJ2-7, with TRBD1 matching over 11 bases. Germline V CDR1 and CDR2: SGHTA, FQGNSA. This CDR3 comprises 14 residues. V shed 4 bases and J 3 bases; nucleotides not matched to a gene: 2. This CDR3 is CASSSGTGGYEQYF. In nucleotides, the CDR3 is TGTGCCAGCAGCTCTGGGACAGGGGGCTACGAGCAGTACTTC.

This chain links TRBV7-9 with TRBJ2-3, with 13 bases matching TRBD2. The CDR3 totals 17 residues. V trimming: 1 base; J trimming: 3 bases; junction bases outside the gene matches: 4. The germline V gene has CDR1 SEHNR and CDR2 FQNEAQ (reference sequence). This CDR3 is CASSLGTSGSRTDTQYF. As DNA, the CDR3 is TGTGCCAGCAGCTTAGGGACTAGCGGGAGTCGTACAGATACGCAGTATTTT.

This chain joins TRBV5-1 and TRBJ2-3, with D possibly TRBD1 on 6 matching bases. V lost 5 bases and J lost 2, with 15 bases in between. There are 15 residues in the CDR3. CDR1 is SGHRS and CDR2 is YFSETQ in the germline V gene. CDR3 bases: TGCGCCAGCAGACGCAGGACAGACTCCACAGATACGCAGTATTTT. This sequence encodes CASRRRTDSTDTQYF.